Following are 14 T cell receptor beta chains from one sample sequenced in a study of T cells in Graves' hyperthyroidism and ophthalmopathy. Amplification of TCR beta CDR3 regions used RNA as the template. First-round RT-PCR of the TCR CDR3 relied on the HTBI primer set. In TCRdb, the multiplex PCR reads were re-called with MiXCR into one record per CDR3 protein. The data hold under 250,000 distinct CDR3 sequences, with over 15% observed a single time. Sequencing input: blood. Every receptor here comes from a man in his fifties or sixties with Graves' hyperthyroidism.

This clonotype was recorded at least ten times. The chain carries TRBV2 and TRBJ2-5; TRBD1 aligns across 10 bases. CDR3 length equals 15 residues. With V trimmed by 7 bases and J by 5 bases, 10 bases remained unmatched. Looked up from germline, CDR1 is SNHLY and CDR2 is FYNNEI. The CDR3 sequence: CASTGQGQASETQYF. CDR3 DNA sequence: TGTGCCAGCACGGGACAGGGGCAAGCATCCGAGACCCAGTACTTC.

The chain couples TRBV19 to TRBJ2-1; 9 bases line up with TRBD1. This CDR3 has 16 residues. V lost 6 bases, J lost 9 bases, and 15 bases stayed unmatched. The germline V gene encodes CDR1 LNHDA and CDR2 SQIVND (reference sequence). The CDR3 DNA reads TGTGCCAGTAGCTCCTACCGGGACAGGGTTTTAAGTGAGCAGTTCTTC. It yields the protein CASSSYRDRVLSEQFF.

The rearrangement links TRBV4-1 to TRBJ2-1; D not certain. The CDR3 is made up of 14 amino acids. V was clipped by 8 bases and J by 0 bases, with 11 bases between them. Germline-derived CDR1 and CDR2 are MGHRA and YSYEKL. For the CDR3, the DNA is TGCGCCAGCGGAACCGAGACCTCCTACAATGAGCAGTTCTTC. Residues: CASGTETSYNEQFF.

This clonotype was counted at least ten times. CDR3: CSVEDLGDRVDGSYTDTQYF. CDR3 nucleotide sequence: TGCAGCGTTGAAGATTTGGGCGACAGGGTGGACGGGAGCTACACAGATACGCAGTATTTT. The V call is TRBV29-1, the J call TRBJ2-3, with D perhaps TRBD1 (7 bases). This CDR3 spans 20 amino acids. Germline loops: CDR1 SQVTM, CDR2 ANQGSEA. V was shortened by 0 bases and J by 2 bases, with 27 bases between the two germline ends.

V and J are TRBV28 and TRBJ2-3; D gene ambiguous. Trimming shortened V by 5 bases and J by 2 bases, and 17 bases separated the two germline ends. This CDR3 has 16 residues. Germline assignment: CDR1 MDHEN and CDR2 SYDVKM. The CDR3 here is CASSEYSNPHTDTQYF. DNA for the CDR3: TGTGCCAGCAGTGAATATAGCAACCCTCACACAGATACGCAGTATTTT.

This clonotype showed up many times. The genes are TRBV12-3 or TRBV12-4 and TRBJ1-2; 8 bases map to TRBD1. V trimming: 3 bases; J trimming: 5 bases; junction bases outside the gene matches: 5. The CDR3 has 14 residues. CDR3 bases: TGTGCCAGCAGTTTGGGACAGGCGGGTTATGGCTACACCTTC. This codes for CASSLGQAGYGYTF.

This clonotype has a handful of counts. This chain joins TRBV30 and TRBJ2-1, with TRBD2 identical over 9 bases. The CDR3 runs 15 residues. Losses at the gene ends were 0 bases for V and 4 bases for J; bases not matched to a gene: 4. Germline CDR1 and CDR2: GTSNPN and SVGIG (reference sequence). CDR3 region: CAWSVPSGIYNEQFF. The CDR3 DNA reads TGTGCCTGGAGTGTACCTAGCGGGATATACAATGAGCAGTTCTTC.

The sample holds many counts of this clonotype. CDR3 sequence reads: CASSPPGQRGTEAFF. DNA for the CDR3: TGTGCCAGCTCACCCCCAGGACAGAGGGGGACTGAAGCTTTCTTT. This sequence joins TRBV18 and TRBJ1-1; weak D call: TRBD1 (6 bases). This CDR3 has 15 residues. V gave up 3 bases and J gave up 5 bases, with 16 bases separating them. Germline V gene lookup returns CDR1 KGHSH and CDR2 LQKENI.

The CDR3 DNA reads as TGTGCCAGCACTTCAGCCCGCGGGACCTACGAGCAGTACTTC. It translates to CASTSARGTYEQYF. The rearrangement links TRBV6-1 to TRBJ2-7; weak D call: TRBD2 (6 bases). V dropped 7 bases and J dropped 2 bases, with 15 bases sitting between them. The CDR3 runs 14 residues. Germline V gene sequence: CDR1 MNHNS, CDR2 SASEGT.

The J gene is TRBJ2-1, the V gene TRBV7-6, with D maybe TRBD2 (6 bases). CDR1 and CDR2 from the germline V gene are SGHVS and FNYEAQ. Trimming took 2 bases from V and 8 from J, leaving 10 bases between them. This CDR3 spans 13 amino acids. In nucleotides, the CDR3 is TGTGCCAGCAGCTTACAGCCGGGAGATGAGCAGTTCTTC. Translating it yields CASSLQPGDEQFF.

This clonotype was found a few times. The chain joins TRBV12-3 or TRBV12-4 to TRBJ1-3; D unclear. The CDR3 loop spans 13 amino acids. Trimming took off 3 bases at V and 0 bases at J, with 3 bases between the two ends. In DNA form, the CDR3 reads TGTGCCAGCAGTTTCCTCTCTGGAAACACCATATATTTT. Translating it yields CASSFLSGNTIYF.

The CDR3 here is CASSATRRGDTQYF. The CDR3 DNA sequence: TGTGCCAGCAGCGCCACAAGGAGGGGAGATACGCAGTATTTT. The chain links TRBV7-3 to TRBJ2-3; TRBD2 might be the D (6 bases). The V gene lost 5 bases and the J gene lost 5 bases, with 14 bases spanning the gap. Germline V lookup: CDR1 SGHTA, CDR2 FQGTGA. The CDR3 extends over 14 amino acids.

This clonotype was found many times. The chain combines TRBV12-3 or TRBV12-4 with TRBJ2-3, with a weak D call TRBD2 (6 bases). The CDR3 contains 13 residues. The germline V and J ends were trimmed by 7 bases and 8 bases, with 16 bases remaining between them. The CDR3 loop is CASTPGGGSTQYF. The CDR3 bases are TGTGCCAGCACCCCCGGGGGTGGAAGTACGCAGTATTTT.

The V call is TRBV9, the J call TRBJ1-1; D is perhaps TRBD1 (5 bases). Germline CDR1 SGDLS, CDR2 YYNGEE. The CDR3 consists of 14 residues. Trimming removed 6 bases from V and 0 bases from J, with 12 bases in between. The CDR3 loop is CASNGGGLNTEAFF. The CDR3 bases are TGTGCCAGCAACGGCGGGGGTTTGAACACTGAAGCTTTCTTT.